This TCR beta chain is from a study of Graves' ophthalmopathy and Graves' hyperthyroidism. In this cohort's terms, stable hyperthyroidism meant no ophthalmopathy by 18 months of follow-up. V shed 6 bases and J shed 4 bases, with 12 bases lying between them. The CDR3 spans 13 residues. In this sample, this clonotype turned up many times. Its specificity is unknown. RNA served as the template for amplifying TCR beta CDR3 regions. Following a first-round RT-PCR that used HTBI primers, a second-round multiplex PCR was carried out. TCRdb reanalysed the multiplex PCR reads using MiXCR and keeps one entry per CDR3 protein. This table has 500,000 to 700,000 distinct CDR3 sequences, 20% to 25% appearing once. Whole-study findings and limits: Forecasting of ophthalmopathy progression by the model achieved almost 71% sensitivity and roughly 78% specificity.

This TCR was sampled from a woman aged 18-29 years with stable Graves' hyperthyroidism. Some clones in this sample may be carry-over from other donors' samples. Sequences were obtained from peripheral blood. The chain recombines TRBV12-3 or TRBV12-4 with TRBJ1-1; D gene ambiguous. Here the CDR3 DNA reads TGTGCCAGCAGCATCGGACGGAGCACTGAAGCTTTCTTT. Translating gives CASSIGRSTEAFF.